The 16 T cell receptor beta chains below all came from one sample that was sequenced in a study of Graves' ophthalmopathy and Graves' hyperthyroidism. RNA transcripts served as template for amplifying TCR beta CDR3 sequences. The first-round RT-PCR employed HTBI primers together with the Qiagen OneStep RT-PCR kit. A multiplex PCR was then performed as the second round. TCRdb reprocessed the multiplex PCR reads via MiXCR and lists one record per CDR3 protein. The sample consists of hundreds of thousands of distinct CDR3 sequences, 22% of them appearing once. Sequencing was carried out using peripheral blood. These receptors were collected from a woman aged 18-29 years with stable Graves' hyperthyroidism. Some clones in this sample may be carry-over from other donors' samples.

The chain employs TRBV12-3 or TRBV12-4 and TRBJ1-1; D is unclear. With 4 bases removed from V and 4 bases from J, the gap between germline ends came to 25 bases. CDR3 size: 18 residues. CDR3 nucleotides: TGTGCCAGCAGTTCCACGGTGATCCGGGCCCCCTCGAGCACTGAAGCTTTCTTT. It translates to CASSSTVIRAPSSTEAFF.

At least ten counts were recorded for this clonotype. The chain has TRBV6-4 and TRBJ1-2; possible D gene TRBD1, 5 bases. V was shortened by 0 bases and J by 4 bases, with 12 bases between the two germline ends. Germline CDR1 and CDR2: MRHNA and SNTAGT. The CDR3 covers 15 residues. The CDR3 DNA reads as TGTGCCAGCAGTGACTCGACGACCGGGGCCTATGGCTACACCTTC. Its translation is CASSDSTTGAYGYTF.

As for this clonotype: A much larger clone differs by one base, so this may be a read error. V gene TRBV6-2 or TRBV6-3 combines with J gene TRBJ1-1, with 8 bases fitting TRBD1. Germline CDR1 and CDR2: MNHEY and SVGEGT. The J segment lost 8 bases and the V segment lost 6 bases, leaving 14 bases of the junction unmatched. This CDR3 is built from 15 residues. The chain's CDR3 is CASSPRGAWTGEAFF. The CDR3, as DNA: TGTGCCAGCAGCCCTAGGGGAGCCTGGACAGGGGAAGCTTTCTTT.

This clonotype was counted at least ten times. The chain joins TRBV12-3 or TRBV12-4 to TRBJ2-5, with D perhaps TRBD1 (5 bases). The CDR3 has 16 residues. Trimming removed 4 bases at V and 2 bases at J, with 17 bases between. CDR3 sequence: CASSSLGPQGQETQYF. CDR3 DNA sequence: TGTGCCAGCAGTTCCCTGGGGCCCCAAGGTCAAGAGACCCAGTACTTC.

This clonotype occurred many times. V and J are TRBV7-2 and TRBJ2-4; 8 nucleotides agree with TRBD1. Germline V gene data show CDR1 as SGHTA and CDR2 as FQGNSA. The CDR3 contains 16 residues. V lost 5 bases to trimming and J lost 3 bases; unmatched junction nucleotides: 9. The chain's CDR3 is CASSPQTGVDKNIQYF. In DNA, the CDR3 is TGTGCCAGCAGCCCCCAGACAGGGGTGGACAAAAACATTCAGTACTTC.

The chain carries TRBV2 and TRBJ2-7, with TRBD2 matching over 15 bases. Trimming cost V 6 bases and J 4 bases; bases outside gene matches: 4. The CDR3 spans 15 residues. CDR1 is SNHLY, CDR2 FYNNEI, per germline. As DNA, the CDR3 is TGTGCCAGCAGGTCAGGACTAGCGGGAGGGTACGAGCAGTACTTC. Amino acids: CASRSGLAGGYEQYF.

This chain joins TRBV5-1 and TRBJ1-1, with D maybe TRBD1 (5 bases). Trimming removed 0 bases at V and 0 bases at J, with 9 bases between. Per germline, CDR1 SGHRS and CDR2 YFSETQ. This CDR3 spans 15 amino acids. The CDR3 loop reads CASSLDGAMNTEAFF. The CDR3, as DNA: TGCGCCAGCAGCTTGGATGGGGCCATGAACACTGAAGCTTTCTTT.

At least ten counts were recorded for this clonotype. The genes are TRBV12-3 or TRBV12-4 and TRBJ1-2, with D possibly TRBD1 on 6 matching bases. CDR3 length: 15 amino acids. V was pared by 1 base and J by 5 bases, with 14 bases between. In DNA, the CDR3 is TGTGCCAGCAGTTTAGGTCCAGGGGCGAAATATGGCTACACCTTC. Translation gives CASSLGPGAKYGYTF.

The table lists this clonotype with many counts. The CDR3 reads CASSPGHSSGNTIYF. The CDR3 nucleotides read TGTGCCAGCAGCCCCGGACACAGCTCTGGAAACACCATATATTTT. The chain couples TRBV11-2 to TRBJ1-3, with D perhaps TRBD1 (5 bases). CDR1 and CDR2 from the germline V gene are SGHAT and FQNNGV. Trimming pared 5 bases from V and 0 bases from J, leaving 11 bases between. This CDR3 is built from 15 residues.

This clonotype was picked up many times. V is TRBV3-1 and J is TRBJ2-7, with a weak D call TRBD1 (6 bases). Trimming left V 5 bases short and J 9 bases short, with 26 bases between. There are 16 residues in the CDR3. Per the germline V gene, CDR1 is LGHDT and CDR2 is YNNKEL (reference sequence). The chain's CDR3 is CASSITGTDSYEGQYF. DNA for the CDR3: TGTGCCAGCAGCATTACAGGGACGGACAGCTACGAAGGGCAGTACTTC.

This clonotype was seen many times. The chain recombines TRBV6-2 or TRBV6-3 with TRBJ2-7; tentative D call: TRBD2 (5 bases). V lost 0 bases and J lost 0, with 15 bases in between. Germline assignment: CDR1 MNHEY and CDR2 SVGEGT. The CDR3 is made up of 17 amino acids. The CDR3 loop reads CASSYSSPSLSSYEQYF. The DNA for the CDR3 is TGTGCCAGCAGTTACTCGTCCCCTAGCCTCAGCTCCTACGAGCAGTACTTC.

V gene TRBV11-3 combines with J gene TRBJ1-1, with 7 nucleotides matching TRBD1. The CDR3 is made up of 14 amino acids. V shed 6 bases and J 5 bases; nucleotides not matched to a gene: 9. Germline V lookup: CDR1 SGHNT, CDR2 YENEEA. The CDR3 spells CASSQGGDSTEAFF. CDR3 nucleotide sequence: TGTGCCAGCAGTCAGGGGGGGGATAGTACTGAAGCTTTCTTT.

This clonotype appeared a few times. The chain combines TRBV18 with TRBJ2-2; 7 bases are shared with TRBD1. Germline lookup yields CDR1 KGHSH and CDR2 LQKENI. Trimming at V came to 2 bases and at J to 4 bases, leaving 1 base not matched to a gene. The CDR3 has 14 residues. The DNA of the CDR3 is TGTGCCAGCTCACCAACAGGGGCCACCGGGGAGCTGTTTTTT. This codes for CASSPTGATGELFF.

The rearrangement links TRBV12-3 or TRBV12-4 to TRBJ1-6; 7 nucleotides match TRBD1. The CDR3 spans 17 residues. Trimming took 2 bases from V and 6 from J; bases not matched to a gene: 10. CDR3 bases: TGTGCCAGCAGTTTATGGGCAGGGGACAGTCCTAATTCACCCCTCCACTTT. Translating it yields CASSLWAGDSPNSPLHF.

This clonotype was observed at least ten times. V and J are TRBV19 and TRBJ2-7, with a tentative D call TRBD2 (5 bases). The V gene's germline CDR1 is LNHDA and CDR2 SQIVND (reference sequence). The germline V and J ends were trimmed by 7 bases and 0 bases, with 13 bases remaining between them. The CDR3 is 14 amino acids. The CDR3 here is CASTSSGNSYEQYF. In DNA, the CDR3 is TGTGCCAGTACCTCAAGCGGAAACTCCTACGAGCAGTACTTC.

This clonotype was detected many times. The V call is TRBV9, the J call TRBJ1-2; 7 bases map to TRBD1. CDR3 length equals 15 residues. Germline trimming cut 3 bases from V and 0 bases from J; bases unmatched to any gene: 5. CDR1 and CDR2 from the germline V gene are SGDLS and YYNGEE. DNA for the CDR3: TGTGCCAGCAGCGCAGGGGGTCCTACTAACTATGGCTACACCTTC. Amino acid sequence: CASSAGGPTNYGYTF.